This T cell receptor (beta chain) stems from a study of blood T cell repertoires in COVID-19. Per the original data handling: By means of reference gene primer amplification, nucleated cell counts were estimated. Profiling relied on immunoSEQ multiplex PCR, and the TCRdb table lists in-frame clones only, not all of them. The V and J calls and clone size come from that table; D and trimming were worked out from the DNA. The repertoire includes some 270,000 clones, approximately 89% of them detected once, and approximately 2.7% sits in the top ten. This clone was counted a single time. The junction had 4 bases not matched to a gene; V was cut back by 1 base and J by 9 bases. Per the germline V gene, CDR1 is MNHNS and CDR2 is SASEGT. The CDR3 has 14 residues. Cohort allocation depended upon clinical history that participants reported.

The chain carries TRBV6-1 and TRBJ1-5, with 9 positions matching TRBD1. Sequencing input: PBMCs or T cells enriched from blood (not recorded which). The clonotype originates from a man aged 35-49 years who had been exposed to COVID-19. The CDR3 loop is CASSEGTGDPPQHF. The CDR3 DNA follows: TGTGCCAGCAGTGAAGGGACAGGGGATCCGCCCCAGCATTTT.